This TCR beta chain emerged from a study of cytomegalovirus exposure and HLA in healthy donors. Study as a whole: HLA-typed donors were the source of tens of millions of unique TCRs, which an early data release held. Broader study findings: CMV serostatus stood as the only immune exposure information on hand. A later analysis found most CMV-associated TCR beta chains apparently HLA-restricted.

Per the germline V gene, CDR1 is SEHNR and CDR2 is FQNEAQ (reference sequence). J gave up 7 bases and V 2 bases, and 9 bases lay outside the gene matches. CDR3 length: 17 residues. As regards this clone: The antigen is unknown.

Primers for the PCR totalled 60 Vbeta and 13 Jbeta. Authors' analysis steps: Later reanalysis found about 80 million unique TCR beta chains, 9 million to 12 million of them shared. TCRdb keeps only in-frame clones here, not all; method: immunoSEQ multiplex PCR. That table gives V, J and clone size, and the DNA gave D and trimming. The table lists some 180,000 clones, 82% of them singletons, with about 1.5% in the top ten. This TCR came from a middle-aged man in good health and CMV-seronegative. Sequenced input: PBMCs. The rearrangement uses TRBV7-9 and TRBJ1-6; 9 bases are a match to TRBD1. The CDR3 DNA is TGTGCCAGCAGCTTATCATTTTCTGGACAGGGGAATTCACCCCTCCACTTT. Protein: CASSLSFSGQGNSPLHF.